The present T cell receptor (beta chain) was sequenced within a study of blood T cell repertoires in COVID-19. This CDR3 has 13 amino acids. From germline, CDR1 is SGHTS and CDR2 YDEGEE. The V gene lost 4 bases and the J gene lost 2 bases, with 10 bases spanning the gap. Repertoires were generated with immunoSEQ multiplex PCR, while TCRdb's copy carries only in-frame clones and drops some. The table includes around 500,000 clones, roughly 90% detected once. The gene calls are TRBV5-8 and TRBJ2-7; possible D gene TRBD2, 5 bases. The TCR comes from a woman between 35 and 50 years old who had recovered from COVID-19. Source material: PBMCs or T cells enriched from blood (not recorded which). CDR3 nucleotide sequence: TGTGCCAGCAGCCCTGTGAGGGCCTACGAGCAGTACTTC. Amino acids: CASSPVRAYEQYF.